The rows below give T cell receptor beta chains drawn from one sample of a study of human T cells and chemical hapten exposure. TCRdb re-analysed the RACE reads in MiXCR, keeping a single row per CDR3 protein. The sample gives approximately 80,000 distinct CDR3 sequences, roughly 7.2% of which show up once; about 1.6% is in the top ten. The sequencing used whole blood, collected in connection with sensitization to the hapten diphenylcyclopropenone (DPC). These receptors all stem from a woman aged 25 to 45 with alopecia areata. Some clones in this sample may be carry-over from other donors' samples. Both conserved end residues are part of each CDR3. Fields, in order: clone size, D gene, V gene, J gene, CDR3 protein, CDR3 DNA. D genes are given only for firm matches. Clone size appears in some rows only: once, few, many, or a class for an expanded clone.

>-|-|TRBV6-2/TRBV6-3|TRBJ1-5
CASQVRFDQPQHF
TGTGCCAGCCAGGTGCGGTTCGATCAGCCCCAGCATTTT
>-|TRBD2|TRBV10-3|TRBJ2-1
CAIRLSGGSSYNEQFF
TGTGCCATCAGGCTTAGCGGGGGTAGCTCCTACAATGAGCAGTTCTTC
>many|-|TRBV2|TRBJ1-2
CASSVYRGNYGYTF
TGTGCCAGCAGTGTATACCGGGGGAACTATGGCTACACCTTC
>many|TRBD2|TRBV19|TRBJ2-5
CASRPLAGAQETQYF
TGTGCCAGTAGGCCACTAGCGGGGGCCCAAGAGACCCAGTACTTC
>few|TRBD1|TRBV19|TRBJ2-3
CASSIGGRGRADTQYF
TGTGCCAGTAGTATAGGGGGCAGGGGGCGCGCAGATACGCAGTATTTT
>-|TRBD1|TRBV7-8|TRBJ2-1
CTSSFGQGNYEQFF
TGTACCAGCAGCTTTGGACAGGGTAACTATGAGCAGTTCTTC
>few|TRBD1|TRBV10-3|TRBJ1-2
CAISEGQGYGYTF
TGTGCCATCAGTGAGGGACAGGGGTATGGCTACACCTTC
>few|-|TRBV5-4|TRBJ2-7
CASSFGTLTYEQYF
TGTGCCAGCAGCTTCGGGACACTGACCTACGAGCAGTACTTC
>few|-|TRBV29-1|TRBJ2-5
CSVEWGQETQYF
TGCAGCGTTGAGTGGGGACAAGAGACCCAGTACTTC
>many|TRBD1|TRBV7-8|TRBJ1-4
CASSFRQGNEKLFF
TGTGCCAGCAGCTTTCGACAGGGGAACGAAAAACTGTTTTTT
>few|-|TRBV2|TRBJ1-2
CASIPSAGHLYGYTF
TGTGCCAGCATCCCCTCCGCGGGACACCTATATGGCTACACCTTC
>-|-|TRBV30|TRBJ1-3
CAWNGERDTIYF
TGTGCCTGGAATGGGGAGCGGGACACCATATATTTT
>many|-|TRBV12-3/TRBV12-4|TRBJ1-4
CASSPNSGFGKLFF
TGTGCCAGCAGTCCAAACTCGGGTTTTGGAAAACTGTTTTTT
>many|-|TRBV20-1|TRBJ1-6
CSAPLQSSYNSPLHF
TGCAGTGCTCCTCTCCAGAGCTCCTATAATTCACCCCTCCACTTT
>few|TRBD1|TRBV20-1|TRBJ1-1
CSAWKGARLMNTEAFF
TGCAGTGCATGGAAGGGGGCGCGCCTAATGAACACTGAAGCTTTCTTT
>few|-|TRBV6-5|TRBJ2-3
CASSDNGRGAYTDTQYF
TGTGCCAGCAGTGACAACGGCAGGGGCGCTTATACAGATACGCAGTATTTT
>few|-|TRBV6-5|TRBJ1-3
CASSYSTGSGNTIYF
TGTGCCAGCAGTTACAGTACGGGATCGGGAAACACCATATATTTT
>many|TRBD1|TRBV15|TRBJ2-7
CATSRYPPGQGLYEQYF
TGTGCCACCAGCAGATATCCACCGGGACAGGGGTTATACGAGCAGTACTTC
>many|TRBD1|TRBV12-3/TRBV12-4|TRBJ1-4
CASSQPVGQGGAAGEKLFF
TGTGCCAGCAGCCAACCGGTCGGACAGGGGGGCGCCGCGGGAGAAAAACTGTTTTTT
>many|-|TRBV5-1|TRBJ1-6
CASSPGQTANSPLHF
TGCGCCAGCAGCCCCGGACAGACCGCTAATTCACCCCTCCACTTT
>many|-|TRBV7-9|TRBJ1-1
CAGRAEMNTEAFF
TGTGCCGGTCGGGCAGAAATGAACACTGAAGCTTTCTTT
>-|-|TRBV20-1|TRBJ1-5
CSATGAGNQPQHF
TGCAGTGCAACGGGGGCAGGGAATCAGCCCCAGCATTTT
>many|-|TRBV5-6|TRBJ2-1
CASSSPVWYAADNEQFF
TGTGCCAGCAGCTCCCCTGTCTGGTACGCAGCCGACAATGAGCAGTTCTTC
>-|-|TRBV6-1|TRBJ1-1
CASSRDLEAFF
TGTGCCAGCAGCAGGGACTTGGAAGCTTTCTTT
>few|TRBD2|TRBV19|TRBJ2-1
CASNWGGGDYNEQFF
TGTGCCAGTAATTGGGGGGGTGGGGACTACAATGAGCAGTTCTTC
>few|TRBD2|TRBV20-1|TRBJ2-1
CSAGGGSKNEQFF
TGCAGTGCTGGGGGGGGTAGCAAGAATGAGCAGTTCTTC